This T cell receptor beta chain was observed in a study of blood T cell repertoires in COVID-19. The overall study: Samples taken during acute and convalescent COVID-19 were collected in the United States, Italy and Spain. T cells, B-cell-depleted T cells, or PBMCs supplied cDNA or gDNA.

In the original workflow: Estimates of nucleated cell counts were drawn from the amplification of reference gene primers. Libraries were prepared by immunoSEQ multiplex PCR; TCRdb keeps only in-frame clonotypes and omits some of them. V, J and clone size were drawn from that table, and D and trimming were deduced from the DNA. The sample yields a few hundred thousand clones, more than 80% seen once. The V gene end was trimmed by 0 bases and the J gene end by 7 bases; junction bases not matched to a gene: 3. The length of the CDR3 is 16 residues. From germline, CDR1 is LGHNA and CDR2 YNFKEQ. The chain recombines TRBV4-2 with TRBJ1-6, with 10 nucleotides matching TRBD1. This TCR came from a woman under 40 with active or convalescent COVID-19. The sample taken for sequencing was peripheral blood. CDR3 region: CASSQEMGQGNSPLHF. CDR3 DNA sequence: TGTGCCAGCAGCCAAGAAATGGGACAGGGGAATTCACCCCTCCACTTT.